The rows below give T cell receptor beta chains drawn from one sample of a study of T cell responses to AZD1222 COVID-19 vaccine. Libraries were prepared by immunoSEQ multiplex PCR; TCRdb keeps only in-frame clonotypes and omits some of them. The repertoire holds about 170,000 clones, with over 75% as singletons. Material: peripheral blood, obtained on day 0 of AZD1222 vaccination. These receptor sequences come from an adult in good health. The conserved cysteine and the conserved F or W are not part of the CDR3 here.

j_gene | v_gene | CDR3aa
TRBJ1-1 | TRBV7-2 | ASSSPGLGAF
TRBJ1-2 | TRBV5-5 | ASSLAPQGPPDGYT
TRBJ2-2 | TRBV30 | AWIRGTGELF
TRBJ2-2 | TRBV4-2 | ASSQDLAGNTGELF
TRBJ2-5 | TRBV6-6 | ASNPLQGYQETQY
TRBJ2-3 | TRBV7-2 | ASSLGGADTQY
TRBJ2-7 | TRBV2 | ASIGTGTEVPYEQY
TRBJ2-5 | TRBV5-6 | ASSLAFQETQY
TRBJ1-2 | TRBV11-2 | ASSLVGSLVGGYT
TRBJ2-3 | TRBV3-1/TRBV3-2 | ASSLVQDRVDTQY
TRBJ2-5 | TRBV12-3/TRBV12-4 | ASSFGIGETQY
TRBJ2-2 | TRBV30 | AWSSTGVLGELF
TRBJ2-3 | TRBV4-2 | ASSQRGEGSTDTQY
TRBJ2-3 | TRBV6-5 | ASRMDRGEDTQY
TRBJ1-1 | TRBV21-1 | ASSKGWHQNTEAF
TRBJ2-2 | TRBV4-3 | ASSPKDRTGELF
TRBJ1-5 | TRBV7-2 | ASSFGQRNQPQH
TRBJ1-1 | TRBV10-3 | AISNDPLPNTEAF
TRBJ2-5 | TRBV10-3 | AISEWSSGETQY
TRBJ2-3 | TRBV7-2 | ASSYLKRGKSTDTQY
TRBJ2-1 | TRBV7-8 | ASSLRMDSYNEQF
TRBJ2-3 | TRBV5-1 | ASSSYTDTQY
TRBJ2-3 | TRBV7-3 | ASSLNRALTDTQY
TRBJ2-7 | TRBV9 | ASSGSWDSSYEQY
TRBJ2-7 | TRBV6-5 | ASGYGTGGYEQY
TRBJ2-5 | TRBV6-5 | ASSSRGRGTQY
TRBJ1-2 | TRBV4-1 | ASSHKQGRDNYGYT
TRBJ1-5 | TRBV19 | ASSLAGGNQPQH
TRBJ1-2 | TRBV7-9 | ASSLRVGYT
TRBJ2-5 | TRBV7-9 | ASSLGTGGAQETQY
TRBJ1-3 | TRBV29-1 | SVVKLGDRNTIY
TRBJ1-6 | TRBV6-5 | ASRSDRGLGSPLH
TRBJ1-2 | TRBV3-1/TRBV3-2 | ASSPGAEGVYGYT
TRBJ2-5 | TRBV5-1 | ASSLGLAGSQETQY
TRBJ1-1 | TRBV6-5 | ASSGVSVWNTEAF
TRBJ1-5 | TRBV3-1/TRBV3-2 | ASSPGLNQPQH
TRBJ2-1 | TRBV5-4 | ASSLGGGVNEQF
TRBJ1-5 | TRBV30 | AWSGEYSNQPQH
TRBJ2-5 | TRBV6-5 | ASSPRTGETQY
TRBJ1-5 | TRBV9 | ASSVGVGGSQPQH
TRBJ1-3 | TRBV5-1 | ASSLGQGALGNTIY
TRBJ1-2 | TRBV6-5 | ASRGQGVDYT
TRBJ2-1 | TRBV4-2 | ASSQDKGSYNEQF
TRBJ1-4 | TRBV4-2 | ASSQGTAGLTNEKLF
TRBJ2-2 | TRBV6-4 | ASSAGQAGAGELF
TRBJ2-2 | TRBV27 | ASSLSTGFTGELF
TRBJ1-3 | TRBV11-2 | ASSLEVGLTGNTIY
TRBJ1-6 | TRBV7-9 | ASSTTTGYNSPLH
TRBJ2-7 | TRBV5-8 | ASSLGGGVNEQY
TRBJ2-2 | TRBV4-3 | ASSPRVQKNTGELF
TRBJ2-5 | TRBV6-5 | ASSYSIQGSETQY
TRBJ1-6 | TRBV12-5 | ASAGQGGSPLH
TRBJ1-1 | TRBV29-1 | SVARQLNTEAF
TRBJ2-7 | TRBV4-2 | ASSQGTSGLSYEQY
TRBJ1-6 | TRBV21-1 | ASSILRDTSPLH
TRBJ1-4 | TRBV9 | ASSAMTSVNEKLF
TRBJ2-7 | TRBV10-3 | AIKGGEEQY
TRBJ2-3 | TRBV7-2 | ASSFGGFSTDTQY
TRBJ1-4 | TRBV19 | ASTIGQTRTNEKLF